This T cell receptor (beta chain) comes out of a study of blood T cell repertoires in COVID-19. Germline V gene data show CDR1 as LGHNA and CDR2 as YNFKEQ. This CDR3 contains 15 residues. V lost 3 bases and J lost 9, with 21 bases in between. Authors' processing steps: Reference gene primers were amplified, and this amplification served to estimate nucleated cell counts. Clones were sequenced by immunoSEQ multiplex PCR, and TCRdb holds only the in-frame ones, with some missing. The DNA was the basis for D and trimming; V, J and clone size are from that table. The table shows just over 300,000 clones, with 85% to 90% occurring only once. Participants reported their clinical history, and cohort assignment relied on those reports. Either two negative PCRs, clearance, or symptom resolution qualified Cohort 3 donors as recovered.

The clonotype was recovered from a man aged 30-40 years who had recovered from COVID-19. The material sequenced was PBMCs or T cells enriched from blood (not recorded which). V usage is TRBV4-2 and J usage is TRBJ2-7; D is unresolved. Here the CDR3 DNA reads TGTGCCAGCAGCCATCCTGACACCGATTTCTATGGGCAGTACTTC. Amino acid sequence: CASSHPDTDFYGQYF.